A selection of T cell receptor beta chains follows, all from one sample in a study of cytomegalovirus exposure and HLA in healthy donors. Sequenced by immunoSEQ multiplex PCR; TCRdb stores in-frame clones only, minus some. In the table there are 130,000 or so clones, roughly 78% of which are singletons. The sample comprised PBMCs. These receptors were obtained from a young man in good health and CMV-seropositive. CDR3s include the opening cysteine and the closing phenylalanine or tryptophan. A D gene is named only where the DNA matches it firmly. Clone size is shown for a subset of rows, as once, few, many or a class of expanded clone.

V gene: TRBV5-6; D gene: -; clone size: -; J gene: TRBJ1-2; CDR3 protein: CASSRQEFYGYTF; CDR3 DNA: TGTGCCAGCAGCAGACAGGAATTCTATGGCTACACCTTC
V gene: TRBV6-1; D gene: -; clone size: -; J gene: TRBJ1-4; CDR3 protein: CASSRLEGEKLFF; CDR3 DNA: TGTGCCAGCAGTCGATTGGAGGGTGAAAAACTGTTTTTT
V gene: TRBV29-1; D gene: TRBD1; clone size: -; J gene: TRBJ2-7; CDR3 protein: CSVLPGTESYEQYF; CDR3 DNA: TGCAGCGTGTTACCCGGGACAGAAAGCTACGAGCAGTACTTC
V gene: TRBV2; D gene: -; clone size: -; J gene: TRBJ2-1; CDR3 protein: CASRSFATEQFF; CDR3 DNA: TGTGCCAGCAGGTCCTTCGCTACGGAGCAGTTCTTC
V gene: TRBV19; D gene: -; clone size: -; J gene: TRBJ1-5; CDR3 protein: CATQRQHNQPQHF; CDR3 DNA: TGTGCCACCCAGCGACAGCACAATCAGCCCCAGCATTTT
V gene: TRBV19; D gene: -; clone size: -; J gene: TRBJ2-3; CDR3 protein: CASLRASEAPDTQYF; CDR3 DNA: TGTGCCAGTTTGAGGGCTAGTGAAGCCCCAGATACGCAGTATTTT
V gene: TRBV4-1; D gene: TRBD2; clone size: once; J gene: TRBJ2-5; CDR3 protein: CASSQWGEGRFPGEQYF; CDR3 DNA: TGCGCCAGCAGCCAATGGGGGGAGGGACGGTTCCCGGGGGAGCAGTACTTC
V gene: TRBV14; D gene: -; clone size: -; J gene: TRBJ1-1; CDR3 protein: CASSQEVAGTEAFF; CDR3 DNA: TGTGCCAGCAGCCAAGAGGTCGCGGGGACTGAAGCTTTCTTT
V gene: TRBV5-1; D gene: -; clone size: -; J gene: TRBJ1-2; CDR3 protein: CASSLGEGYTF; CDR3 DNA: TGCGCCAGCAGCTTGGGAGAAGGCTACACCTTC
V gene: TRBV27; D gene: -; clone size: -; J gene: TRBJ2-5; CDR3 protein: CASSLRGDPKTQYF; CDR3 DNA: TGTGCCAGCAGTTTAAGGGGCGACCCGAAGACCCAGTACTTC
V gene: TRBV6-6; D gene: TRBD1; clone size: -; J gene: TRBJ2-7; CDR3 protein: CASSASRTGGTEQYF; CDR3 DNA: TGTGCCAGCAGCGCCTCCCGGACAGGGGGCACCGAGCAGTACTTC
V gene: TRBV11-2; D gene: -; clone size: -; J gene: TRBJ2-7; CDR3 protein: CASSSLTGYEQYF; CDR3 DNA: TGTGCCAGCAGCTCCCTAACGGGTTACGAGCAGTACTTC
V gene: TRBV6-5; D gene: -; clone size: few; J gene: TRBJ1-1; CDR3 protein: CASSYSTETEAFF; CDR3 DNA: TGTGCCAGCAGTTACTCCACAGAGACTGAAGCTTTCTTT
V gene: TRBV5-4; D gene: -; clone size: -; J gene: TRBJ2-7; CDR3 protein: CASSLGGNRVGGREQYF; CDR3 DNA: TGTGCCAGCAGCTTGGGGGGTAACAGGGTCGGGGGGAGGGAGCAGTACTTC
V gene: TRBV28; D gene: TRBD2; clone size: -; J gene: TRBJ2-5; CDR3 protein: CASKRAGQETQYF; CDR3 DNA: TGTGCCAGCAAACGAGCGGGACAAGAGACCCAGTACTTC
V gene: TRBV27; D gene: TRBD2; clone size: -; J gene: TRBJ2-6; CDR3 protein: CASSSQVEAGVSGANVLTF; CDR3 DNA: TGTGCCAGCAGTTCCCAGGTTGAAGCGGGAGTCTCGGGGGCCAACGTCCTGACTTTC
V gene: TRBV7-6; D gene: -; clone size: -; J gene: TRBJ1-5; CDR3 protein: CASSPELGNQPQHF; CDR3 DNA: TGTGCCAGCAGCCCCGAGCTGGGCAATCAGCCCCAGCATTTT
V gene: TRBV29-1; D gene: TRBD2; clone size: -; J gene: TRBJ2-7; CDR3 protein: CSVALGLNSYEQYF; CDR3 DNA: TGCAGCGTGGCCCTGGGACTAAACTCCTACGAGCAGTACTTC
V gene: TRBV13; D gene: -; clone size: -; J gene: TRBJ1-5; CDR3 protein: CASSLGKTGQPQHF; CDR3 DNA: TGTGCCAGCAGCTTAGGAAAAACCGGTCAGCCCCAGCATTTT
V gene: TRBV10-3; D gene: TRBD1; clone size: once; J gene: TRBJ2-1; CDR3 protein: CAISKGDRRDEQFF; CDR3 DNA: TGTGCCATCAGTAAGGGGGACAGGCGGGATGAGCAGTTCTTC
V gene: TRBV28; D gene: -; clone size: -; J gene: TRBJ1-2; CDR3 protein: CASSHSTGYYGYTF; CDR3 DNA: TGTGCCAGCAGTCACTCGACAGGCTACTATGGCTACACCTTC
V gene: TRBV28; D gene: TRBD1; clone size: -; J gene: TRBJ1-1; CDR3 protein: CASSLWDRADTEAFF; CDR3 DNA: TGTGCCAGCAGTTTATGGGACAGGGCGGACACTGAAGCTTTCTTT
V gene: TRBV5-1; D gene: TRBD1; clone size: once; J gene: TRBJ1-1; CDR3 protein: CASSLGGQLNTEAFF; CDR3 DNA: TGCGCCAGCAGCTTGGGGGGACAGCTAAACACTGAAGCTTTCTTT
V gene: TRBV27; D gene: -; clone size: once; J gene: TRBJ1-1; CDR3 protein: CASSLGGDTEAFF; CDR3 DNA: TGTGCCAGCAGTTTAGGAGGGGACACTGAAGCTTTCTTT
V gene: TRBV7-9; D gene: -; clone size: -; J gene: TRBJ2-3; CDR3 protein: CASSGVPTRAVIDTQYF; CDR3 DNA: TGTGCCAGCAGCGGGGTCCCGACGAGGGCCGTAATAGATACGCAGTATTTT
V gene: TRBV5-1; D gene: -; clone size: -; J gene: TRBJ2-5; CDR3 protein: CASSPNGGALGETQYF; CDR3 DNA: TGCGCCAGCAGCCCCAATGGGGGGGCCCTGGGTGAGACCCAGTACTTC
V gene: TRBV20-1; D gene: -; clone size: -; J gene: TRBJ2-1; CDR3 protein: CSARAGNEQFF; CDR3 DNA: TGCAGTGCTAGAGCAGGCAATGAGCAGTTCTTC
V gene: TRBV28; D gene: TRBD2; clone size: -; J gene: TRBJ2-1; CDR3 protein: CASSAPSGLAVYNEQFF; CDR3 DNA: TGTGCCAGCAGTGCCCCCTCGGGACTAGCTGTCTACAATGAGCAGTTCTTC
V gene: TRBV6-1; D gene: -; clone size: -; J gene: TRBJ1-2; CDR3 protein: CASNTGSYGYTF; CDR3 DNA: TGTGCCAGCAATACAGGGTCGTATGGCTACACCTTC
V gene: TRBV7-2; D gene: TRBD2; clone size: once; J gene: TRBJ2-1; CDR3 protein: CASARASGYNEQFF; CDR3 DNA: TGTGCCAGCGCCAGGGCTAGCGGATACAATGAGCAGTTCTTC
V gene: TRBV19; D gene: -; clone size: few; J gene: TRBJ1-1; CDR3 protein: CASSSRQGTEAFF; CDR3 DNA: TGTGCCAGTAGTTCCCGACAAGGCACTGAAGCTTTCTTT
V gene: TRBV4-1; D gene: TRBD1; clone size: few; J gene: TRBJ1-5; CDR3 protein: CASSQEDRLNQPQHF; CDR3 DNA: TGCGCCAGCAGCCAAGAGGACAGGCTCAATCAGCCCCAGCATTTT
V gene: TRBV5-1; D gene: TRBD1; clone size: -; J gene: TRBJ2-1; CDR3 protein: CASSDPDRVPSYNEQFF; CDR3 DNA: TGCGCCAGCAGCGACCCCGACAGGGTCCCGTCCTACAATGAGCAGTTCTTC
V gene: TRBV6-5; D gene: -; clone size: -; J gene: TRBJ1-6; CDR3 protein: CASSYSPGVGSPLHF; CDR3 DNA: TGTGCCAGCAGTTACTCACCAGGGGTTGGTTCACCCCTCCACTTT
V gene: TRBV28; D gene: -; clone size: -; J gene: TRBJ1-2; CDR3 protein: CASSRPSGGYTF; CDR3 DNA: TGTGCCAGCAGTCGGCCGTCGGGTGGCTACACCTTC
V gene: TRBV5-4; D gene: TRBD1; clone size: -; J gene: TRBJ1-1; CDR3 protein: CASSLVGTAPEAFF; CDR3 DNA: TGTGCCAGCAGCTTGGTTGGGACAGCACCTGAAGCTTTCTTT
V gene: TRBV7-8; D gene: -; clone size: -; J gene: TRBJ1-4; CDR3 protein: CASRPAAGKGKNEKLFF; CDR3 DNA: TGTGCCAGCAGACCTGCGGCAGGGAAAGGGAAGAATGAAAAACTGTTTTTT
V gene: TRBV28; D gene: TRBD1; clone size: -; J gene: TRBJ1-5; CDR3 protein: CASSPWTGGAVGQPQHF; CDR3 DNA: TGTGCCAGCAGCCCGTGGACAGGGGGCGCGGTTGGTCAGCCCCAGCATTTT
V gene: TRBV2; D gene: TRBD1; clone size: -; J gene: TRBJ2-7; CDR3 protein: CASSSTGKNYEQYF; CDR3 DNA: TGTGCCAGCAGTTCGACAGGGAAAAACTACGAGCAGTACTTC
V gene: TRBV13; D gene: TRBD2; clone size: -; J gene: TRBJ2-3; CDR3 protein: CASSRRGGVDTQYF; CDR3 DNA: TGTGCCAGCAGCCGTCGGGGGGGGGTAGATACGCAGTATTTT
V gene: TRBV7-3; D gene: TRBD1; clone size: -; J gene: TRBJ2-5; CDR3 protein: CASSSHRGQTQYF; CDR3 DNA: TGTGCCAGCAGCTCCCACAGGGGACAGACCCAGTACTTC
V gene: TRBV28; D gene: -; clone size: -; J gene: TRBJ1-1; CDR3 protein: CASRPDRFEAFF; CDR3 DNA: TGTGCCAGCAGACCCGACAGGTTTGAAGCTTTCTTT
V gene: TRBV5-1; D gene: -; clone size: -; J gene: TRBJ2-1; CDR3 protein: CASSPQVGNEQFF; CDR3 DNA: TGCGCCAGCAGCCCCCAGGTCGGAAATGAGCAGTTCTTC
V gene: TRBV7-6; D gene: TRBD1; clone size: -; J gene: TRBJ2-7; CDR3 protein: CASSSSDRDEQYF; CDR3 DNA: TGTGCCAGCAGCTCCTCGGACAGGGACGAGCAGTACTTC
V gene: TRBV7-9; D gene: -; clone size: -; J gene: TRBJ2-3; CDR3 protein: CSSSSQGGDADTQYF; CDR3 DNA: TGTTCCAGCAGCTCACAGGGGGGGGACGCAGATACGCAGTATTTT
V gene: TRBV5-1; D gene: -; clone size: -; J gene: TRBJ2-1; CDR3 protein: CASSLFTSSRSYNEQFF; CDR3 DNA: TGCGCCAGCAGCTTGTTTACTTCGAGCCGCTCCTACAATGAGCAGTTCTTC
V gene: TRBV27; D gene: TRBD2; clone size: -; J gene: TRBJ2-4; CDR3 protein: CASSSQRDGKNIQYF; CDR3 DNA: TGTGCCAGCAGTTCCCAGCGGGACGGCAAAAACATTCAGTACTTC
V gene: TRBV9; D gene: -; clone size: -; J gene: TRBJ2-7; CDR3 protein: CASSPRIQGPPYEQYF; CDR3 DNA: TGTGCCAGCAGCCCTCGAATCCAGGGGCCCCCCTACGAGCAGTACTTC
V gene: TRBV29-1; D gene: -; clone size: -; J gene: TRBJ1-1; CDR3 protein: CSVTANTEAFF; CDR3 DNA: TGCAGCGTAACAGCGAACACTGAAGCTTTCTTT
V gene: TRBV28; D gene: -; clone size: few; J gene: TRBJ1-1; CDR3 protein: CASSSPGETEAFF; CDR3 DNA: TGTGCCAGCAGTTCCCCCGGGGAGACTGAAGCTTTCTTT